This T cell receptor (beta chain) was sequenced during a study of T cells in Graves' hyperthyroidism and ophthalmopathy. Findings and limits, study-wide: A model built on 13 V-J features separated ophthalmopathy from stable hyperthyroidism.

Germline CDR1 reads MNHGY; CDR2 reads SVAAGI. This CDR3 spans 16 amino acids. With 4 bases removed from V and 7 bases from J, the gap between germline ends came to 19 bases. TCR beta CDR3 regions were amplified from RNA transcripts. The HTBI primer set was used in a first-round RT-PCR of the TCR CDR3. TCRdb recomputed calls from the multiplex PCR reads with MiXCR, one row per CDR3 protein. The table includes about 620,000 distinct CDR3 sequences, roughly 15% detected once. As concerns this clonotype: What it binds is not known.

Hyperthyroidism patients were newly diagnosed, had disease duration under 2 months, and were aged 18 to 65 years. This chain links TRBV6-9 with TRBJ2-2, with D perhaps given as TRBD1 or TRBD2 (5 bases each). The sequencing input was blood. This sequence originates from a woman in her thirties with Graves' hyperthyroidism. CDR3 DNA sequence: TGTGCCAGCAGTTTTGGGGTGAGGGCAGGGTTCGGGGAGCTGTTTTTT. It translates to CASSFGVRAGFGELFF.